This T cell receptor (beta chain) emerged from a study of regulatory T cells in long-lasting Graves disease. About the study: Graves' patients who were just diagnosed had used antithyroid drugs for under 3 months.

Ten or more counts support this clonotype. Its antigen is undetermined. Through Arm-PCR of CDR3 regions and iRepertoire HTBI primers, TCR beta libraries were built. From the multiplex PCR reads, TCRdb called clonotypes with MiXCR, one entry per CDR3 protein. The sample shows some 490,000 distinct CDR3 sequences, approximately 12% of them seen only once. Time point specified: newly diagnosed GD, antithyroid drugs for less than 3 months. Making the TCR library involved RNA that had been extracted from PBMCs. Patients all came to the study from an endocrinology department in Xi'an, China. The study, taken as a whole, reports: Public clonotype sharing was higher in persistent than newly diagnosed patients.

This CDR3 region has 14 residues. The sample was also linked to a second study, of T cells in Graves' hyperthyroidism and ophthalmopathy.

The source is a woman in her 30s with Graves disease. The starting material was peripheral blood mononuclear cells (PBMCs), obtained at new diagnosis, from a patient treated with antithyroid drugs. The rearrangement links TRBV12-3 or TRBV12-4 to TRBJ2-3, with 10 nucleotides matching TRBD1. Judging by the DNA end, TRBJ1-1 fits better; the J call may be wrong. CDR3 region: CASSYRDRGSKAFF. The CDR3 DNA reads TGTGCCAGCAGTTACCGGGACAGGGGATCAAAAGCTTTCTTT.